This T cell receptor (beta chain) was recorded in a study of STAT5B mutations in CD4+ large granular lymphocyte leukemia. Trimming cost V 9 bases and J 7 bases; bases outside gene matches: 13. There are 16 residues in the CDR3. The germline V gene has CDR1 SGHVS and CDR2 FNYEAQ. Sequencing used immunoSEQ multiplex PCR; TCRdb keeps in-frame clones, though not all of them. The repertoire includes about 30,000 clones, under 85% of them detected once, and under 2.5% sits in the top ten. Sample: CD4+ T cells from blood buffy coats. The source of this sequence is a human donor in good health. The V call is TRBV7-6, the J call TRBJ1-6, with 9 bases matching TRBD1. The CDR3 DNA follows: TGTGCCAGAAAAACAGGGGGCCGAGTTGGAAATTCACCCCTCCACTTT. This encodes CARKTGGRVGNSPLHF.